This T cell receptor (beta chain) derives from a study of breast tumors, draining lymph nodes, adjacent tissues. Study-level findings and limits: Tumors had less TCR diversity than lymph nodes, more than nontumor tissue. Data only fit, rather than demonstrated, lymph node origin of most tumor T cells. Findings are consistent with lymph node origin and intratumoral expansion of most tumor T cells.

TCRdb fed the multiplex PCR reads into MiXCR, producing one record per CDR3 protein. This sample has approximately 23,000 distinct CDR3 sequences; approximately 75% occur once, and the top ten carry roughly a quarter. The germline CDR1 and CDR2 sequences are SGHRS and YFSETQ. V lost 3 bases, J lost 6 bases, and 11 bases lay in between. The CDR3 runs to 13 residues. As regards this clonotype: Its antigen is still unknown.

This chain links TRBV5-1 with TRBJ2-3, with no clear D. The receptor was isolated from a female donor with breast cancer. Some clones in this sample may be carry-over from other donors' samples. Sequencing was done on a sample of tumor-adjacent breast tissue. The CDR3 reads CASSSRSGDTQYF. The CDR3 DNA reads TGCGCCAGCAGCTCCCGCTCCGGGGATACGCAGTATTTT.